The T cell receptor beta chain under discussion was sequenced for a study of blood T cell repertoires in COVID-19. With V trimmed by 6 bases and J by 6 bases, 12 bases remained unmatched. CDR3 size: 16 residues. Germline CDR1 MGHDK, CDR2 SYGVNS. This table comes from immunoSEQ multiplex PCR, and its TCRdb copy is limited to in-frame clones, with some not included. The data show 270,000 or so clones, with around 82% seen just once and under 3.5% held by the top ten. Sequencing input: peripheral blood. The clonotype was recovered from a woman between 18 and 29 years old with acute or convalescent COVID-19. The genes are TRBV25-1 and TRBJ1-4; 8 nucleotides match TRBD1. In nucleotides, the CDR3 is TGTGCCAGCAGAGGACTTGGACAGGGAGACTATGAAAAACTGTTTTTT. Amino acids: CASRGLGQGDYEKLFF.